This T cell receptor (beta chain) derives from a study of cytomegalovirus exposure and HLA in healthy donors. Study observations and caveats: In vitro assays verified that a few CMV-associated chains recognized CMV antigens specifically. Reported findings show TCR beta sequences accurately forecast HLA-A and HLA-B alleles in most subjects. When the data were analyzed later, several of the most significant clusters appeared to be linked to common viral pathogens. Being productive about 87% or about 30% of the time was typical of most TCR beta V segments in an earlier analysis.

The V end lost 10 bases, the J end lost 2 bases, and 18 bases lay between the germline ends. The CDR3 extends over 14 amino acids. Germline V gene lookup returns CDR1 MNHEY and CDR2 SVGAGI. Details on this clone: No antigen is known for it.

Primers: 60 Vbeta forward and 13 Jbeta reverse. TCRdb's copy holds only in-frame clones and misses some; the assay was immunoSEQ multiplex PCR. The sample has 100,000 to 150,000 clones, about three quarters seen once. This chain links TRBV6-5 with TRBJ2-7; D may be TRBD2 (7 bases). The TCR comes from a woman aged 18-29 years in good health and CMV-seronegative. Input material: PBMCs. The CDR3 sequence: CATTRGAGPYEQYF. CDR3 sequence (DNA): TGTGCCACCACCCGGGGGGCGGGCCCCTACGAGCAGTACTTC.